These 31 T cell receptor beta chains were all obtained from the same sample, sequenced in a study of T cell responses to AZD1222 COVID-19 vaccine. Libraries were prepared by immunoSEQ multiplex PCR; TCRdb keeps only in-frame clonotypes and omits some of them. The data contain 100,000 to 120,000 clones, 70% to 90% of them singletons. The specimen comprised peripheral blood, sampled on day 0 of AZD1222 vaccination. These receptor sequences come from an adult in good health.

The chain has TRBV10-3 and TRBJ2-3; possibly TRBD1 for D (6 bases). V dropped 1 base and J dropped 3 bases, with 8 bases sitting between them. Germline V lookup: CDR1 ENHRY, CDR2 SYGVKD. The CDR3 is 14 amino acids. In DNA, the CDR3 is TGTGCCATCAGTGAGTACAGGGCTACAGATACGCAGTATTTT. Amino acids: CAISEYRATDTQYF.

The J gene is TRBJ2-2, the V gene TRBV24-1; 9 bases map to TRBD1. The CDR3 length is 14 residues. J gave up 6 bases and V 7 bases, and 5 bases lay outside the gene matches. The germline gives CDR1 KGHDR, CDR2 SFDVKD. In nucleotides, the CDR3 is TGTGCCACCAGCGACAGGGGGATCGCCGGGGAGCTGTTTTTT. Its translation is CATSDRGIAGELFF.

The chain employs TRBV5-4 and TRBJ2-3; 7 bases line up with TRBD2. From germline, CDR1 is SGHNT and CDR2 YYREEE (reference sequence). V gave up 2 bases and J gave up 1 base; unmatched junction bases: 1. The CDR3 consists of 14 residues. For the CDR3, the DNA is TGTGCCAGCAGCTTCAGCGGGGGCACAGATACGCAGTATTTT. Protein sequence: CASSFSGGTDTQYF.

The rearrangement links TRBV5-1 to TRBJ2-7; maybe TRBD1 (6 bases). Between the trimmed V and J ends, which lost 0 bases and 0 bases, there was a span of 10 bases. This CDR3 contains 15 residues. The germline V gene encodes CDR1 SGHRS and CDR2 YFSETQ. As DNA, the CDR3 is TGCGCCAGCAGCTTGGGCAGGGGCCCCTCCTACGAGCAGTACTTC. Its protein is CASSLGRGPSYEQYF. Drawing the rest from reference TRBV5-1 and TRBJ2-7, the complete variable domain is KAGVTQTPRYLIKTRGQQVTLSCSPISGHRSVSWYQQTPGQGLQFLFEYFSETQRNKGNFPGRFSGRQFSNSRSEMNVSTLELGDSALYLCASSLGRGPSYEQYFGPGTRLTVT.

This chain joins TRBV11-2 and TRBJ2-7; the D is unclear. Between the trimmed V and J ends, which lost 0 bases and 4 bases, there was a span of 7 bases. Looked up from germline, CDR1 is SGHAT and CDR2 is FQNNGV. This CDR3 spans 13 amino acids. In nucleotides, the CDR3 is TGTGCCAGCAGCTTAGAGGGTCCATACGAGCAGTACTTC. Amino acid sequence: CASSLEGPYEQYF.

The V and J genes are TRBV2 and TRBJ1-4, with TRBD1 identical over 7 bases. Per the germline V gene, CDR1 is SNHLY and CDR2 is FYNNEI. The J segment lost 5 bases and the V segment lost 4 bases, leaving 4 bases of the junction unmatched. The CDR3 runs to 14 residues. CDR3 region: CASSARTGNEKLFF. CDR3 coding DNA: TGTGCCAGCAGTGCCCGGACAGGAAATGAAAAACTGTTTTTT. Looking up the rest from reference TRBV2 and TRBJ1-4 gives the full variable domain: EPEVTQTPSHQVTQMGQEVILRCVPISNHLYFYWYRQILGQKVEFLVSFYNNEISEKSEIFDDQFSVERPDGSNFTLKIRSTKLEDSAMYFCASSARTGNEKLFFGSGTQLSVL.

This clone was counted a single time. The chain uses TRBV7-2 and TRBJ1-2, with unresolved D. Germline values: CDR1 SGHTA, CDR2 FQGNSA. This CDR3 contains 13 residues. The germline V and J ends were trimmed by 2 bases and 0 bases, with 4 bases remaining between them. Here the CDR3 reads CASSLTSNYGYTF. As DNA, the CDR3 is TGTGCCAGCAGCTTAACGTCTAACTATGGCTACACCTTC.

The V gene is TRBV7-6, the J gene TRBJ1-2; tentative D call: TRBD1 (5 bases). This CDR3 has 15 residues. Germline loops: CDR1 SGHVS, CDR2 FNYEAQ. Trimming left V 4 bases short and J 4 bases short, with 16 bases between. The CDR3 spells CASSSTGAGSYGYTF. CDR3 DNA sequence: TGTGCCAGCAGCTCGACTGGGGCAGGGTCCTATGGCTACACCTTC.

This clone was counted once. The genes are TRBV28 and TRBJ1-6; 7 bases align to TRBD1. With 8 bases clipped from V and 7 bases from J, the junction kept 8 bases outside the gene matches. The length of the CDR3 is 14 residues. In germline, CDR1 is MDHEN, CDR2 SYDVKM. CDR3 bases: TGTGCCAGCCGGGGCGGGACAGAAAATTCACCCCTCCACTTT. Translating it yields CASRGGTENSPLHF.

V usage is TRBV3-1 (or the pseudogene TRBV3-2) and J usage is TRBJ1-1; 11 bases match TRBD1. The CDR3 has 15 amino acids. CDR1 is LGHDT, CDR2 YNNKEL, per germline (reference sequence). V was pared by 3 bases and J by 3 bases, with 3 bases of the junction left unmatched. CDR3 sequence: CASSHVDRGHTEAFF. CDR3 in DNA: TGTGCCAGCAGCCACGTGGACAGGGGGCACACTGAAGCTTTCTTT.

In its sample, this clone was seen a few times. The chain uses TRBV9 and TRBJ2-5, with D perhaps matching TRBD1 (6 bases). Germline V gene sequence: CDR1 SGDLS, CDR2 YYNGEE. V lost 3 bases to trimming and J lost 4 bases, with 10 bases between them. This CDR3 has 13 amino acids. The CDR3, as DNA: TGTGCCAGCAGCGGAACCAGGGGAGAGACCCAGTACTTC. Its protein product is CASSGTRGETQYF.

J is TRBJ2-1 and V is TRBV29-1, with 10 positions matching TRBD2. The CDR3 contains 14 residues. The germline V gene encodes CDR1 SQVTM and CDR2 ANQGSEA. V lost 6 bases, J lost 2 bases, and 4 bases stayed unmatched. This CDR3 reads CSVGTSATYNEQFF. The CDR3 DNA reads as TGCAGCGTGGGGACTAGCGCCACCTACAATGAGCAGTTCTTC.

V gene TRBV6-5 combines with J gene TRBJ1-6; D is undetermined. V lost 3 bases to trimming and J lost 9 bases, with 15 bases between them. There are 15 residues in the CDR3. Germline CDR1 reads MNHEY; CDR2 reads SVGAGI. CDR3 region: CASSYDRDPSSPLHF. The CDR3 nucleotides read TGTGCCAGCAGTTATGACCGGGATCCTAGTTCACCCCTCCACTTT.

The chain has TRBV4-1 and TRBJ1-3; a possible D gene is TRBD1 (5 bases). The CDR3 sequence is 15 residues long. In germline, CDR1 is MGHRA, CDR2 YSYEKL. The V end was cut by 4 bases, the J end by 8 bases, with 18 bases between. As DNA, the CDR3 is TGCGCCAGCAGCCTGTCTCACGGGGCCGGGGACACCATATATTTT. It translates to CASSLSHGAGDTIYF.

The chain joins TRBV12-3 or TRBV12-4 to TRBJ1-3; no clear D. CDR3 length: 10 residues. Trimming pared 6 bases from V and 4 bases from J, leaving 1 base between. The CDR3 here is CASRGNTIYF. CDR3 sequence (DNA): TGTGCCAGCAGGGGAAACACCATATATTTT.

The chain recombines TRBV5-1 with TRBJ1-4; 10 bases align to TRBD1. Germline V gene lookup returns CDR1 SGHRS and CDR2 YFSETQ. The CDR3 consists of 14 residues. The ends lost 4 bases at V and 5 bases at J; junction bases unmatched: 2. The CDR3 DNA reads as TGCGCCAGCAGCCCGGACAGGGGGAATGAAAAACTGTTTTTT. Amino acids: CASSPDRGNEKLFF.

This chain joins TRBV5-1 and TRBJ2-3, with TRBD2 identical over 11 bases. J was trimmed by 0 bases and V by 0 bases; bases with no gene match: 6. The germline gives CDR1 SGHRS, CDR2 YFSETQ. This CDR3 spans 18 amino acids. CDR3: CASSLGTSGLTSTDTQYF. For the CDR3, the DNA is TGCGCCAGCAGCTTGGGGACTAGCGGGTTAACTAGCACAGATACGCAGTATTTT.

This clone has just one count. This rearrangement joins TRBV30 to TRBJ1-1; no reliable D call. Between the trimmed V and J ends, which lost 6 bases and 1 base, there was a span of 3 bases. Looked up from germline, CDR1 is GTSNPN and CDR2 is SVGIG (reference sequence). CDR3 length equals 10 residues. As DNA, the CDR3 is TGTGCCTGCGCGAACACTGAAGCTTTCTTT. This gives the protein CACANTEAFF.

The V call is TRBV2, the J call TRBJ1-1, with no clear D. Germline assignment: CDR1 SNHLY and CDR2 FYNNEI. V was clipped by 5 bases and J by 1 base, with 11 bases between them. The CDR3 has 14 amino acids. The CDR3 region is CASSKPFGNTEAFF. The CDR3 nucleotides are TGTGCCAGCAGTAAACCTTTCGGGAACACTGAAGCTTTCTTT.

The chain's CDR3 is CASSPSGGAGNEQFF. Written as DNA, the CDR3 is TGTGCCAGCAGCCCAAGCGGGGGGGCCGGAAATGAGCAGTTCTTC. The chain employs TRBV7-2 and TRBJ2-1; 10 bases match TRBD2. V lost 5 bases, J lost 7 bases, and 8 bases stayed unmatched. Germline CDR1 and CDR2: SGHTA and FQGNSA. The CDR3 runs 15 residues.

The chain is built from TRBV7-2 and TRBJ1-1; maybe TRBD1 (6 bases). This CDR3 comprises 15 residues. V was pared by 5 bases and J by 5 bases, with 18 bases between. The V gene's germline CDR1 is SGHTA and CDR2 FQGNSA. CDR3 sequence reads: CASSRGGGAGTEAFF. The CDR3 nucleotides read TGTGCCAGCAGCCGCGGCGGGGGCGCGGGGACTGAAGCTTTCTTT.

The chain is built from TRBV19 and TRBJ2-4; D may be TRBD1 (7 bases). With 3 bases removed from V and 8 bases from J, the gap between germline ends came to 17 bases. The CDR3 extends over 15 amino acids. In germline, CDR1 is LNHDA, CDR2 SQIVND (reference sequence). The CDR3 protein is CASSIGPTRGDIQYF. DNA for the CDR3: TGTGCCAGTAGTATCGGCCCCACCAGGGGGGACATTCAGTACTTC. The entire variable domain, with the rest obtained from reference TRBV19 and TRBJ2-4, is as follows: DGGITQSPKYLFRKEGQNVTLSCEQNLNHDAMYWYRQDPGQGLRLIYYSQIVNDFQKGDIAEGYSVSREKKESFPLTVTSAQKNPTAFYLCASSIGPTRGDIQYFGAGTRLSVL.

The chain uses TRBV5-1 and TRBJ2-1; D possibly uses TRBD1 or TRBD2 (5 bases each). The CDR3 is 14 amino acids. V lost 4 bases to trimming and J lost 6 bases, with 14 bases between them. CDR1 SGHRS and CDR2 YFSETQ come from the germline V gene. In nucleotides, the CDR3 is TGCGCCAGCAGCCCGGGGCCGCCTCTCAATGAGCAGTTCTTC. Translated: CASSPGPPLNEQFF.

The chain combines TRBV6-5 with TRBJ2-5, with TRBD1 matching 10 bases. The germline V gene has CDR1 MNHEY and CDR2 SVGAGI. After removal of 4 bases from V and 4 bases from J, the junction contained 0 bases not matched to a gene. The CDR3 covers 13 residues. The CDR3 DNA sequence: TGTGCCAGCAGTTGGGACAGGGGAGAGACCCAGTACTTC. It is translated as CASSWDRGETQYF.

The gene calls are TRBV7-2 and TRBJ1-5; 10 positions agree with TRBD1. Germline V gives CDR1 SGHTA, CDR2 FQGNSA. The CDR3 length is 15 residues. Trimming cost V 5 bases and J 7 bases; bases outside gene matches: 8. The CDR3 reads CASSVDRGVWQPQHF. CDR3 nucleotide sequence: TGTGCCAGCAGCGTGGACAGGGGGGTCTGGCAGCCCCAGCATTTT.

The genes are TRBV6-5 and TRBJ2-1; D is unclear. The V end was cut by 7 bases, the J end by 11 bases, with 15 bases between. The CDR3 spans 12 residues. From germline, CDR1 is MNHEY and CDR2 SVGAGI. CDR3 nucleotides: TGTGCCAGCACCAACCCCGGCTTTAAGCAGTTCTTC. The encoded protein is CASTNPGFKQFF.

The rearrangement joins TRBV28 to TRBJ1-2; D not certain. The CDR3 loop spans 16 amino acids. V was shortened by 4 bases and J by 3 bases, with 18 bases between the two germline ends. Germline loops: CDR1 MDHEN, CDR2 SYDVKM. The CDR3 nucleotides read TGTGCCAGCAGTTCGGTAGGATCCGACGGGTACTATGGCTACACCTTC. Translating gives CASSSVGSDGYYGYTF.

DNA for the CDR3: TGTGCCAGCAGTTTTATTAAGCGGGAGCTCCGCACAGATACGCAGTATTTT. Its translation: CASSFIKRELRTDTQYF. V usage is TRBV28 and J usage is TRBJ2-3; 8 bases are a match to TRBD2. The CDR3 spans 17 residues. V was pared by 3 bases and J by 1 base, with 9 bases of the junction left unmatched. CDR1 and CDR2 from the germline V gene are MDHEN and SYDVKM.

This chain uses TRBV2 with TRBJ1-1; possible D gene TRBD1, 5 bases. Germline CDR1 and CDR2: SNHLY and FYNNEI. The CDR3 covers 16 residues. Trimming stripped 4 bases from V and 1 base from J, with 16 bases between. CDR3 in DNA: TGTGCCAGCAGTGGGGGTTTTGGGGGATGGAACACTGAAGCTTTCTTT. Amino acid sequence: CASSGGFGGWNTEAFF.

This chain connects TRBV30 to TRBJ2-1, with TRBD2 matching 10 bases. Germline trimming cut 2 bases from V and 4 bases from J; bases unmatched to any gene: 5. The CDR3 is 15 amino acids. Germline V lookup: CDR1 GTSNPN, CDR2 SVGIG (reference sequence). The CDR3 region has the DNA TGTGCCTGGAGTCGCCTAGCGGGGGTATACAATGAGCAGTTCTTC. Its translation is CAWSRLAGVYNEQFF. The full variable domain, with the rest looked up from reference TRBV30 and TRBJ2-1, is SQTIHQWPATLVQPVGSPLSLECTVEGTSNPNLYWYRQAAGRGLQLLFYSVGIGQISSEVPQNLSASRPQDRQFILSSKKLLLSDSGFYLCAWSRLAGVYNEQFFGPGTRLTVL.

This chain links TRBV28 with TRBJ1-2, with 8 nucleotides matching TRBD1. The germline CDR1 and CDR2 sequences are MDHEN and SYDVKM. The V segment lost 2 bases and the J segment 7 bases; nucleotides outside the gene matches: 9. CDR3 length: 15 amino acids. The CDR3 is CASSLPGQGRGGYTF. DNA of the CDR3: TGTGCCAGCAGTTTACCCGGACAGGGAAGGGGTGGCTACACCTTC.